The source of this TCR beta chain is a study of shared clonotypes between healthy human individuals. Findings and caveats of the study: Researchers sampled only blood; tissue repertoires likely differ. Even with large depth, rarefaction showed that sorted-subset sequencing was incomplete. Generation probabilities of non-shared clonotypes were lower (relative to those shared by all four donors).

Germline-derived CDR1 and CDR2 are SNHLY and FYNNEI. The length of the CDR3 is 13 residues. With 11 bases clipped from V and 9 bases from J, the junction kept 13 bases outside the gene matches. The method was immunoSEQ multiplex PCR; TCRdb's version includes in-frame clones alone and lacks a portion of them. The sample includes 950,000 to 1,100,000 clones, about three quarters of them seen just once. In regard to this clone: Its antigen is unknown.

This receptor was taken from a man younger than 35 in good health. The chain has TRBV2 and TRBJ2-1; 7 bases line up with TRBD2. The sequencing sample was made of memory CD4+ T cells sorted from blood. Subset reported: CD45RA-negative fraction. The CDR3, as DNA: TGTGCCGGGGGGACTATTGAGAGGGGTGAGCAGTTCTTC. This translates into CAGGTIERGEQFF.